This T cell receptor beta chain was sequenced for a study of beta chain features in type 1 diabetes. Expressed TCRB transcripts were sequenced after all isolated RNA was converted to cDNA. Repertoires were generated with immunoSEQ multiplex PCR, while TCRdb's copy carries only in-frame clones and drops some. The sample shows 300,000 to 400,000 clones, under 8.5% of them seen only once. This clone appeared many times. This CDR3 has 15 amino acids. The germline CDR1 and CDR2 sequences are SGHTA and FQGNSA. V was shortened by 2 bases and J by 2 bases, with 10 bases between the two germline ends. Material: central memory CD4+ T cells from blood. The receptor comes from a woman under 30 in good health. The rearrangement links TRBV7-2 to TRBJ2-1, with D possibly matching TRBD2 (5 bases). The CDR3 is CASSLQDGTYNEQFF. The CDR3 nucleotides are TGTGCCAGCAGCTTACAGGACGGGACCTACAATGAGCAGTTCTTC.